This T cell receptor (beta chain) was sequenced in a study of T cells in Graves' hyperthyroidism and ophthalmopathy. Investigators excluded patients with uncontrolled infection, other autoimmune disease, pregnancy or lactation. Using RNA transcripts as the source, TCR beta CDR3 regions were amplified. First-round RT-PCR with HTBI primers amplified the TCR CDR3 region. MiXCR, applied by TCRdb to the multiplex PCR reads, yields one record per CDR3 protein. This sample has approximately 640,000 distinct CDR3 sequences, with under 20% found just once. Per germline, CDR1 GTSNPN and CDR2 SVGIG (reference sequence). This CDR3 has 15 residues. Trimming cost V 4 bases and J 2 bases; bases outside gene matches: 11.

V and J are TRBV30 and TRBJ2-7, with 7 bases matching TRBD1. This receptor was taken from a woman in her 30s with Graves' hyperthyroidism. Source material: blood. CDR3 region: CAWTATGLGTYEQYF. In DNA, the CDR3 is TGTGCCTGGACCGCGACAGGGTTAGGTACCTACGAGCAGTACTTC.